What follows describes a single TCR beta chain. Its antigen remains unidentified. The sample belongs to a study of T cells and Merkel cell carcinoma outcomes. Clones were sequenced by immunoSEQ multiplex PCR, and TCRdb holds only the in-frame ones, with some missing. The data hold 12,000 to 15,000 clones, with about nine tenths observed a single time. Germline-derived CDR1 and CDR2 are KGHSH and LQKENI. The CDR3 totals 15 residues. V lost 4 bases and J lost 3, with 12 bases in between. Study results and caveats: Merkel cell carcinoma outcomes were reportedly predicted by repertoire and T-cell density.

Sequenced sample: tumor tissue from Merkel cell carcinoma. The origin of this receptor is a human donor with Merkel cell carcinoma. The genes are TRBV18 and TRBJ1-4, with D tentatively TRBD1 (5 bases). For the CDR3, the DNA is TGTGCCAGCTCACAGAGCGGGGGTTCTAATGAAAAACTGTTTTTT. Translating it yields CASSQSGGSNEKLFF.